This T cell receptor (beta chain) is from a study of technical replicates of blood from a handful of donors. Germline CDR1 reads SGHVS; CDR2 reads FNYEAQ. The CDR3 is 15 residues long. V shed 5 bases, J shed 4 bases, and the junction held 10 bases outside the gene matches. TCRdb's copy holds only in-frame clones and misses some; the assay was immunoSEQ multiplex PCR. The table shows 75,000 to 90,000 clones, with approximately 94% occurring only once. The chain couples TRBV7-6 to TRBJ2-7, with 8 nucleotides matching TRBD1. The sequence came from a human donor in good health. Input material: T cells isolated from PBMCs. CDR3 nucleotide sequence: TGTGCCAGCAGCGGTGGGACAGGAGATGTTTACGAGCAGTACTTC. Its protein product is CASSGGTGDVYEQYF.